The clone carrying this T cell receptor (beta chain) appeared a single time. The sample comes from a study of OX40 agonist ivuxolimab in advanced cancers. Study details: Patients were treated with ivuxolimab, an agonistic anti-OX40 (CD134) antibody.

This CDR3 comprises 15 residues. Germline CDR1 is GTSNPN and CDR2 is SVGIG (reference sequence). Trimming cost V 5 bases and J 3 bases; bases outside gene matches: 6. Method: immunoSEQ multiplex PCR; TCRdb's copy keeps in-frame clones and lacks some. The sample lists roughly 63,000 clones, about 89% occurring once. The sequences come from CD4+ or CD8+ T cells sorted from blood, collected in a trial of the OX40 agonist ivuxolimab. The chain combines TRBV30 with TRBJ2-1; TRBD1 aligns across 11 bases. The sequence derives from an adult with an advanced solid tumor such as melanoma, head and neck, liver or kidney cancer. CDR3 loop: CAWATDRGRYNEQFF. Written as DNA, the CDR3 is TGTGCCTGGGCTACGGACAGGGGGCGCTACAATGAGCAGTTCTTC.